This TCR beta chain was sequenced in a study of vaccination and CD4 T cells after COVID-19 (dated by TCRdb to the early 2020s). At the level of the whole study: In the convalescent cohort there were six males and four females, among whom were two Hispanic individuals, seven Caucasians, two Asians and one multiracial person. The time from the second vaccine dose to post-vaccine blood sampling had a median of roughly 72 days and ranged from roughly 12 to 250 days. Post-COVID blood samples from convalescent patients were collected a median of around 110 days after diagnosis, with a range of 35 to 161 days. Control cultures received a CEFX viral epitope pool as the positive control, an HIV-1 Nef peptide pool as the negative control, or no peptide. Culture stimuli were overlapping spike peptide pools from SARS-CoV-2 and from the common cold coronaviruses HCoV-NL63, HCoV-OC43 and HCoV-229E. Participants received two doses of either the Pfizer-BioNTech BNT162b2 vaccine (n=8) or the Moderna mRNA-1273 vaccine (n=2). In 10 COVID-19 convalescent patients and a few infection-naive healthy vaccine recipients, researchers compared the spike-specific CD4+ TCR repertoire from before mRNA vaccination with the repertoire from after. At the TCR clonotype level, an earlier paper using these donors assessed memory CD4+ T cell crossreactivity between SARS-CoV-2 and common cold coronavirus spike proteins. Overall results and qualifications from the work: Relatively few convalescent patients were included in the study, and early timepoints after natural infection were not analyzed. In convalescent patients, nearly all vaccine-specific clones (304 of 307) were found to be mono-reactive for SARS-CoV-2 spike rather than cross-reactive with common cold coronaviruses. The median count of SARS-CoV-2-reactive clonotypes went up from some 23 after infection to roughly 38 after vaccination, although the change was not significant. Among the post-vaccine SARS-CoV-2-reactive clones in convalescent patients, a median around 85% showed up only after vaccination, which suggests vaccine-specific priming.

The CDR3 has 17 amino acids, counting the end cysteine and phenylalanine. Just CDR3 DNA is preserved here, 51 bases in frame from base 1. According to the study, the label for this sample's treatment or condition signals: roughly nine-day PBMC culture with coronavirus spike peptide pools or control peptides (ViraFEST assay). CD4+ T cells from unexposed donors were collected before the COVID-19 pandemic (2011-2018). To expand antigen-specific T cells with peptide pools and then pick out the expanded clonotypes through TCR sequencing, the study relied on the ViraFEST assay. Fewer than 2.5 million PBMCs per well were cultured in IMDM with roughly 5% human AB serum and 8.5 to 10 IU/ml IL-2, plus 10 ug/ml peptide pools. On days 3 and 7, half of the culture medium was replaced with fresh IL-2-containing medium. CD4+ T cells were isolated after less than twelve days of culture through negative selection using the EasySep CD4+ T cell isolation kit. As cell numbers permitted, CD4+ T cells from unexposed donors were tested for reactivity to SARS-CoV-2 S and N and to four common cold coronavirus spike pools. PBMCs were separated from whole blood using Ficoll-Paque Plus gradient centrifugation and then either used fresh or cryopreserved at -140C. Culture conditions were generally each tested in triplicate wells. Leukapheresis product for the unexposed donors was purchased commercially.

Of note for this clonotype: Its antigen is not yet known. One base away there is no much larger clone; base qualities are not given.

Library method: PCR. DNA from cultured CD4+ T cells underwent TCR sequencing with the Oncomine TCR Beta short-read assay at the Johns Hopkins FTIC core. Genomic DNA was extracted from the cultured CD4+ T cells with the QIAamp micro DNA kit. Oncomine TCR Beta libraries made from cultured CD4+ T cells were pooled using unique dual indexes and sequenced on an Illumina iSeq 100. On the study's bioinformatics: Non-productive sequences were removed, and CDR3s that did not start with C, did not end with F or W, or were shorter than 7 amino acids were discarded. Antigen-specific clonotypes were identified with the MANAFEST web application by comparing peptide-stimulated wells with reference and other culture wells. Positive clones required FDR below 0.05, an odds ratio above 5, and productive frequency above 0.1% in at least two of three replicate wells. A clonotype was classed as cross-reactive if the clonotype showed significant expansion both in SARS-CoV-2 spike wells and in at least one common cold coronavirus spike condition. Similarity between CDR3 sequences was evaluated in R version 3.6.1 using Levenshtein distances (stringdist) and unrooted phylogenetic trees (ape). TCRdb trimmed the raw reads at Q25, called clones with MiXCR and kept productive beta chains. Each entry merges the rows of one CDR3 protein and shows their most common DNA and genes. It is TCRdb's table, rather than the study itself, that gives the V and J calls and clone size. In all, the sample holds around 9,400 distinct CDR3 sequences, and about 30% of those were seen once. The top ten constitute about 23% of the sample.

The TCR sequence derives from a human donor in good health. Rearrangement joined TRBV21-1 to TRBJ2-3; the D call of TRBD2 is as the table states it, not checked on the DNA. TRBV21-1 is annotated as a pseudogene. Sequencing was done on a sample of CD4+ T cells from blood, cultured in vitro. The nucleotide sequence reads TGTGCCAGCAGGGGCCGGAGCGGGTGTACTAGCACAGATACGCAGTATTTT. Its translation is CASRGRSGCTSTDTQYF.